The present T cell receptor (beta chain) was sequenced within a study of beta chain features in type 1 diabetes. Study results and caveats: People with Type 1 diabetes carried modestly yet significantly shorter TCRB CDR3s in all four CD4+ subsets.

Reverse transcription of all isolated RNA meant that expressed TCRB transcripts were sequenced. Data came from immunoSEQ multiplex PCR; TCRdb stores just in-frame clones and leaves some out. This sample has more than 300,000 clones; 10% to 15% occur once, and the top ten carry around 0.0099%. A word on this clone: The antigen remains undetermined.

This TCR came from a woman under 30 with type 1 diabetes. Material for sequencing was naive CD4+ T cells from blood.

The CDR3 reads CASSGQENTEAFF. The CDR3 DNA follows: TGTGCCAGCAGCGGACAGGAGAACACTGAAGCTTTCTTT. The chain combines TRBV13 with TRBJ1-1; 7 positions agree with TRBD1. Germline assignment: CDR1 PRHDT and CDR2 FYEKMQ (reference sequence). The CDR3 is made up of 13 amino acids. V lost 5 bases to trimming and J lost 1 base; unmatched junction nucleotides: 1.